The clone carrying this T cell receptor (beta chain) was observed a handful of times. The data belong to a study of cytomegalovirus exposure and HLA in healthy donors. The CDR3 is 15 residues long. Trimming took 4 bases from V and 5 from J, leaving 18 bases between them. Germline V lookup: CDR1 SGHDT, CDR2 YYEEEE. PCR primers comprised 60 Vbeta and 13 Jbeta primers. TCRdb's copy holds only in-frame clones and misses some; the assay was immunoSEQ multiplex PCR. The repertoire holds approximately 100,000 clones, with just under 75% as singletons. V is TRBV5-6 and J is TRBJ2-5, with D tentatively TRBD2 (6 bases). The sequence was obtained from a human donor in good health. Sequencing was done on a sample of PBMCs. The CDR3 nucleotides read TGTGCCAGCAGCGTTGGACGGGGGTTGGGGGAGACCCAGTACTTC. Its protein product is CASSVGRGLGETQYF.